The subject of this entry is one TCR beta chain. Its antigen is unknown. The germline gives CDR1 LGHDT, CDR2 YNNKEL (reference sequence). The CDR3 has 14 amino acids. V lost 4 bases and J lost 8, with 17 bases in between. The data were taken from a study of blood T cells in healthy people across ages. The authors ran a second PCR of about 7 to 11 cycles using a sample-barcoded 5' primer and a J-beta primer mix. TCRdb called the 5' RACE reads again in MiXCR, with one record for every CDR3 protein. In the table there are roughly 900,000 distinct CDR3 sequences, roughly 50% of which are singletons. The study isolated at least 6.5 million PBMCs from each sample. Study-level points and caveats: Diversity estimates from one million T cells were considered underestimates. Per million T cells, the diversity of TCR beta decreased roughly linearly as age advanced.

This chain uses TRBV3-1 with TRBJ1-2; possibly TRBD1 for D (5 bases). The sample taken for sequencing was blood. The sequence derives from a man between 25 and 39 years old in good health. The CDR3 sequence is CASSRLLAGQGYTF. CDR3 sequence (DNA): TGTGCCAGCAGCCGATTACTCGCAGGGCAAGGCTACACCTTC.